This T cell receptor beta chain comes out of a study of CD8 T cells in ankylosing spondylitis. Study-wide results and caveats: Peripheral blood held disease-linked clones only at relatively low frequency, and these were CD8+. Prior work had noted some motif variants in reactive arthritis blood and synovial fluid. Reported data indicate significant enrichment of disease-linked clones within matched ankylosing spondylitis synovial fluid.

This clonotype was counted at least ten times. The antigen is unknown. In germline, CDR1 is MDHEN, CDR2 SYDVKM. The trim removed 5 bases at V and 4 bases at J, leaving 10 bases unmatched. The CDR3 has 16 amino acids. Generation of TCR beta libraries employed quantitative 5'-RACE incorporating molecular barcodes. MiXCR, applied by TCRdb to the 5' RACE reads, yields one record per CDR3 protein. The sample has roughly 150,000 distinct CDR3 sequences; roughly 30% are singletons. The receptor comes from a male donor with ankylosing spondylitis. V is TRBV28 and J is TRBJ2-5; TRBD1 aligns across 10 bases. Material: synovial fluid, either unsorted or a sorted T cell fraction (not recorded which). This CDR3 reads CASSPPPGQGTETQYF. CDR3 DNA: TGTGCCAGCAGTCCCCCCCCGGGACAGGGGACAGAGACCCAGTACTTC.